This T cell receptor beta chain was identified during a study of blood T cell repertoires in COVID-19. Original processing notes: Scientists estimated how many nucleated cells there were by amplifying reference gene primers. The assay was immunoSEQ multiplex PCR, and TCRdb's table has in-frame clones only and misses some. That table supplies the V and J calls and clone size; D and trimming were determined from the DNA. The sample contains around 86,000 clones, approximately 85% of which appear only once. The CDR3 loop spans 18 amino acids. V and J are TRBV21-1 and TRBJ1-1. TRBV21-1 is labeled a pseudogene. This receptor was identified in a human donor in a cohort sampled during active COVID-19. The sequenced material came from peripheral blood. The CDR3: CASSRCGTRIWMNTEAFF. The CDR3 nucleotides are TGTGCCAGCAGCAGATGTGGGACTCGGATTTGGATGAACACTGAAGCTTTCTTT.